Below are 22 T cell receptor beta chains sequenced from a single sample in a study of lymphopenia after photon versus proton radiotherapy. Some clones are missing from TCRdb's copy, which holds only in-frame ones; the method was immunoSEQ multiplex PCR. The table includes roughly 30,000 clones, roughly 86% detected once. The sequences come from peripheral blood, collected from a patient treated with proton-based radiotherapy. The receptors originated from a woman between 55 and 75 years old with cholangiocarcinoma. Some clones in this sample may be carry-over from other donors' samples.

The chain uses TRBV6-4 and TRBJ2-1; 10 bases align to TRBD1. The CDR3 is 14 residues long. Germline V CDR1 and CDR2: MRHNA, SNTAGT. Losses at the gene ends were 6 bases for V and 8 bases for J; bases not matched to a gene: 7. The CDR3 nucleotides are TGTGCCAGCAGGCCGGGACAGGGGTTTGATGAGCAGTTCTTC. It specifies CASRPGQGFDEQFF.

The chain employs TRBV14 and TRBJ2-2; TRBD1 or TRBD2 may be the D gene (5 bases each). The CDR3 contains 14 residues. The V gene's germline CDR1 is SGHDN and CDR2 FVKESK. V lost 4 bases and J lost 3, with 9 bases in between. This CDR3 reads CASSLGPHTGELFF. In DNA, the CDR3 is TGTGCCAGCAGCCTGGGACCTCACACCGGGGAGCTGTTTTTT.

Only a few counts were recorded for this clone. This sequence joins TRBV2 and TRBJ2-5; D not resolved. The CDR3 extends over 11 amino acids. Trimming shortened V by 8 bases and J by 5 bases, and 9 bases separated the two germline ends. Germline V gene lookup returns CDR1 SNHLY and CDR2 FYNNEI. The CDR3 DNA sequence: TGTGCCAGCGCACCCAGGGAGACCCAGTACTTC. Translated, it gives CASAPRETQYF.

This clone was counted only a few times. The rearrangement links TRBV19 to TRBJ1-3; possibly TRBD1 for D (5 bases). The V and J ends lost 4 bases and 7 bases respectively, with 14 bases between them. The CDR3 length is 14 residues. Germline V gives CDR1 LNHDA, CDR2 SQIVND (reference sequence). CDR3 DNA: TGTGCCAGTAGTACCCATCAGGGATGGAACACCATATATTTT. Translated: CASSTHQGWNTIYF.

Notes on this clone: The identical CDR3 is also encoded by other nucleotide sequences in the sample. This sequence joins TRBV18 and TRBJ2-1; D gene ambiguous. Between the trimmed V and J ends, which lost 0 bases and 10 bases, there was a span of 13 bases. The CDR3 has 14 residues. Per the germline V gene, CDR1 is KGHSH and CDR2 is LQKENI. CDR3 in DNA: TGTGCCAGCTCACCACCGTCCGGCCCCAGAGAGCAGTTCTTC. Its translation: CASSPPSGPREQFF.

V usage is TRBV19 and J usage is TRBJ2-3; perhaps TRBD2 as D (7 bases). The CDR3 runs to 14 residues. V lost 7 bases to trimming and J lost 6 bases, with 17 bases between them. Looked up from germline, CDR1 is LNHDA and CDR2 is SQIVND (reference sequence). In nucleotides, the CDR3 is TGTGCCAGTACCCAAAATGCGGGGGCTGATACGCAGTATTTT. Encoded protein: CASTQNAGADTQYF.

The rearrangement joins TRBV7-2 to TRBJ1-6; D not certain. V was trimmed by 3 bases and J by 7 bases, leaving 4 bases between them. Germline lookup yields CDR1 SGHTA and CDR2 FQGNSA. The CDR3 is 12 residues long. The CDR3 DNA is TGTGCCAGCAGCTTCCTAAATTCACCCCTCCACTTT. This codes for CASSFLNSPLHF.

CDR3 nucleotides: TGTGCCAGCAGTGGAGGGGGGTTTACCTATAATTCACCCCTCCACTTT. Translating it yields CASSGGGFTYNSPLHF. This chain joins TRBV27 and TRBJ1-6; D may be TRBD1 (6 bases). This CDR3 spans 16 amino acids. Trimming pared 5 bases from V and 2 bases from J, leaving 13 bases between. Germline values: CDR1 MNHEY, CDR2 SMNVEV (reference sequence).

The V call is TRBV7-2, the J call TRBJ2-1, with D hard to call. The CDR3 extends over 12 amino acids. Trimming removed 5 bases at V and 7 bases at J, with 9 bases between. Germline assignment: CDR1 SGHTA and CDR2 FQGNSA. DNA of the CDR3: TGTGCCAGCAGCCTATCGGGTAATGAGCAGTTCTTC. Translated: CASSLSGNEQFF.

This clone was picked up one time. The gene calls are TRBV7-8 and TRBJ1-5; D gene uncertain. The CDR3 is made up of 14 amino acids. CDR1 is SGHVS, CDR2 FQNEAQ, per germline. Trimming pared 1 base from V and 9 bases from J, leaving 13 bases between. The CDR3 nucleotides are TGTGCCAGCAGCTTAGTAGGCTTCGAGGGGCCCCAGCATTTT. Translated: CASSLVGFEGPQHF. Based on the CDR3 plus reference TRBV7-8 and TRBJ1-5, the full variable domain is GAGVSQSPRYKVAKRGQDVALRCDPISGHVSLFWYQQALGQGPEFLTYFQNEAQLDKSGLPSDRFFAERPEGSVSTLKIQRTQQEDSAVYLCASSLVGFEGPQHFGDGTRLSIL.

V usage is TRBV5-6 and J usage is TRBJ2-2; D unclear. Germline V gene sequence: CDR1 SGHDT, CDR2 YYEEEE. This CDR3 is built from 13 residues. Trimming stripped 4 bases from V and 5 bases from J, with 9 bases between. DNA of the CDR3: TGTGCCAGCAGCGCCGCAGTAACCGGGGAGCTGTTTTTT. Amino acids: CASSAAVTGELFF.

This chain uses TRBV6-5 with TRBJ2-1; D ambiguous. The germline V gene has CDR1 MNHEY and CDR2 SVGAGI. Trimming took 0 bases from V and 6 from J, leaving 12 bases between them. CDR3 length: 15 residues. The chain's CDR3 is CASSYSGPSRNEQFF. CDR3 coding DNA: TGTGCCAGCAGTTACTCCGGGCCCTCACGCAATGAGCAGTTCTTC.

The CDR3 DNA is TGTGCCAGCAGCTTAGGAAAGGGATCCTACGAGCAGTACTTC. Protein product: CASSLGKGSYEQYF. The chain employs TRBV7-9 and TRBJ2-7; D ambiguous. V lost 1 base, J lost 1 base, and 8 bases lay in between. Germline loops: CDR1 SEHNR, CDR2 FQNEAQ (reference sequence). CDR3 length: 14 amino acids. Based on the CDR3 plus reference TRBV7-9 and TRBJ2-7, the full variable domain is DTGVSQNPRHKITKRGQNVTFRCDPISEHNRLYWYRQTLGQGPEFLTYFQNEAQLEKSRLLSDRFSAERPKGSFSTLEIQRTEQGDSAMYLCASSLGKGSYEQYFGPGTRLTVT.

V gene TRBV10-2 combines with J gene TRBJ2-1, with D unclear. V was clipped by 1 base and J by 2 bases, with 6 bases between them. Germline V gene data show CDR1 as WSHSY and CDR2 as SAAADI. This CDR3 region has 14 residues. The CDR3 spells CASSEWYTYNEQFF. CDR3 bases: TGCGCCAGCAGTGAGTGGTATACCTACAATGAGCAGTTCTTC.

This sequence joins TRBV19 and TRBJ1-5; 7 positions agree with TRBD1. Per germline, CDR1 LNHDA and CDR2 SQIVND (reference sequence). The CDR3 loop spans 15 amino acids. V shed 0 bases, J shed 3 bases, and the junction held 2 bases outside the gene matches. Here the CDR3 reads CASSIDRGTNQPQHF. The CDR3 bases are TGTGCCAGTAGTATAGACAGGGGGACCAATCAGCCCCAGCATTTT.

CDR3: CASSPRLAGGGSQYF. The CDR3 DNA reads TGTGCCAGCAGCCCACGACTAGCGGGGGGGGGATCGCAGTACTTC. This chain joins TRBV6-5 and TRBJ2-7; TRBD2 matches 14 bases. The V segment lost 6 bases and the J segment 9 bases; nucleotides outside the gene matches: 10. This CDR3 is 15 amino acids long. CDR1 and CDR2 (germline): MNHEY, SVGAGI.

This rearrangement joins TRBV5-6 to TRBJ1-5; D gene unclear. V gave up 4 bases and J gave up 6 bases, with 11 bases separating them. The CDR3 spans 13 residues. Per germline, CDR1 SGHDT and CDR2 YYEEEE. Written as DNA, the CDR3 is TGTGCCAGCAGCCCTGAAGTGGGTCAGCCCCAGCATTTT. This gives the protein CASSPEVGQPQHF.

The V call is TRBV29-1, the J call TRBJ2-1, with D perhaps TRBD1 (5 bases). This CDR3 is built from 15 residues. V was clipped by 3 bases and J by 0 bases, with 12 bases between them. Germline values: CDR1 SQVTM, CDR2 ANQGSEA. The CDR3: CSVEEGARSYNEQFF. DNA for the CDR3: TGCAGCGTTGAGGAAGGGGCCCGCTCCTACAATGAGCAGTTCTTC.

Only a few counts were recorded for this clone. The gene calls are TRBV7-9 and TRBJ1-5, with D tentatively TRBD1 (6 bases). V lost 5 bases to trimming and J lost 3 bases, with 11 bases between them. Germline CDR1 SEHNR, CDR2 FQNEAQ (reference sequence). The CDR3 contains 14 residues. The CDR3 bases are TGTGCCAGCAGCAAGCGGGACACCAATCAGCCCCAGCATTTT. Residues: CASSKRDTNQPQHF.

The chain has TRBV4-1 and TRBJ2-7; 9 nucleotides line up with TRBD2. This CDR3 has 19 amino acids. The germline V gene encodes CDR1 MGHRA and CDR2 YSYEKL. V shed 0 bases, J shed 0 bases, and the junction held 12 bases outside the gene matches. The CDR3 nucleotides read TGCGCCAGCAGCCAAGATCGCGGTTTAGCGGGAGACCCCTCCTACGAGCAGTACTTC. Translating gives CASSQDRGLAGDPSYEQYF.

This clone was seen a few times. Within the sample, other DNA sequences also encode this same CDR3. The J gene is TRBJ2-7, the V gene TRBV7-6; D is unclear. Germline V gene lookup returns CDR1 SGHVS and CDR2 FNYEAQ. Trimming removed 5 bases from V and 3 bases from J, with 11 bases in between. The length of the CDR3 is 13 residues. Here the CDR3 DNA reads TGTGCCAGCAGCCTGGGCCCGAACTACGAGCAGTACTTC. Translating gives CASSLGPNYEQYF.

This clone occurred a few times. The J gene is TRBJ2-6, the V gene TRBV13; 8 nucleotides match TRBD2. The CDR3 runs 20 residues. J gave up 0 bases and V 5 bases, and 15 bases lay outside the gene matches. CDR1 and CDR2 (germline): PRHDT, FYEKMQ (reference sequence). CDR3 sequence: CASSQNLGRGDPSGANVLTF. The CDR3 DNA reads TGTGCCAGCAGCCAAAACCTGGGGCGGGGGGACCCCTCTGGGGCCAACGTCCTGACTTTC.